This T cell receptor (beta chain) was documented in a study of T-cell memory formation after mild COVID-19. Each CDR3 protein is one row after TCRdb ran MiXCR on the 5' RACE reads. Of 450,000 to 650,000 distinct CDR3 sequences in the sample, roughly 22% were seen once. V dropped 4 bases and J dropped 1 base, with 16 bases sitting between them. This CDR3 contains 15 residues. From germline, CDR1 is SQVTM and CDR2 ANQGSEA. The chain recombines TRBV29-1 with TRBJ1-1; tentative D call: TRBD1 (6 bases). The receptor's source is an adult woman who had mild COVID-19 (a few samples of this study predate the infection). Cell type and time point are not known. Sequenced input: PBMCs or a T cell subset sorted from them (not recorded which). The CDR3 sequence is CSVGHLGGRNTEAFF. The CDR3 DNA reads TGCAGCGTTGGCCATTTGGGGGGGCGGAACACTGAAGCTTTCTTT.